This TCR beta chain was captured in a study of cytomegalovirus exposure and HLA in healthy donors. The CDR3 contains 15 residues. V shed 0 bases and J shed 1 base, with 10 bases lying between them. Germline V gives CDR1 LGHNA, CDR2 YSLEER. The study ran its PCR with 60 Vbeta and 13 Jbeta primers. Sequenced by immunoSEQ multiplex PCR; TCRdb stores in-frame clones only, minus some. The table has 95,000 to 150,000 clones, 74% seen once. This clone was detected only once. Antigen specificity is unknown. Study-wide results and limits: In a later analysis, V- and J-gene trimming of beta chains associated with a DCLRE1C missense variant, replicated independently. Several of the most significant clusters were apparently associated with common viral pathogens in a later analysis.

V usage is TRBV4-3 and J usage is TRBJ2-7; D not certain. Material: PBMCs. The TCR was taken from a woman aged 45-65 years in good health and CMV-seropositive. As DNA, the CDR3 is TGCGCCAGCAGCCAAGATTCTGTTAGTTCCTACGAGCAGTACTTC. This sequence encodes CASSQDSVSSYEQYF.